These 27 T cell receptor beta chains were sequenced from one sample in a study of blood T cell repertoires in COVID-19. The method was immunoSEQ multiplex PCR; TCRdb's version includes in-frame clones alone and lacks a portion of them. The table has 200,000 or so clones, 65% to 85% seen once. Sequenced: peripheral blood. These receptor sequences come from a woman aged 25 to 39 with acute or convalescent COVID-19.

The chain employs TRBV3-1 (or the pseudogene TRBV3-2) and TRBJ2-3, with no clear D. This CDR3 is 16 amino acids long. The V gene lost 0 bases and the J gene lost 0 bases, with 10 bases spanning the gap. Germline V gene lookup returns CDR1 LGHDT and CDR2 YNNKEL (reference sequence). The DNA for the CDR3 is TGTGCCAGCAGCCAAGATGTAATAACTAGCACAGATACGCAGTATTTT. It specifies CASSQDVITSTDTQYF.

The chain couples TRBV28 to TRBJ2-7, with 11 bases aligning to TRBD2. Germline loops: CDR1 MDHEN, CDR2 SYDVKM. This CDR3 is built from 15 residues. Losses at the gene ends were 6 bases for V and 0 bases for J; bases not matched to a gene: 4. The DNA for the CDR3 is TGTGCCAGCAGGTTAGCGGGAGGGTCCTCCTACGAGCAGTACTTC. This encodes CASRLAGGSSYEQYF.

V is TRBV2 and J is TRBJ1-1; tentative D call: TRBD1 (5 bases). V was clipped by 7 bases and J by 5 bases, with 20 bases between them. The germline CDR1 and CDR2 sequences are SNHLY and FYNNEI. The CDR3 spans 15 residues. In DNA form, the CDR3 reads TGTGCCAGCAATGACCTGGGGTTGGGGGGAACTGAAGCTTTCTTT. Protein: CASNDLGLGGTEAFF. The variable domain in full, with the rest retrieved from reference TRBV2 and TRBJ1-1, is EPEVTQTPSHQVTQMGQEVILRCVPISNHLYFYWYRQILGQKVEFLVSFYNNEISEKSEIFDDQFSVERPDGSNFTLKIRSTKLEDSAMYFCASNDLGLGGTEAFFGQGTRLTVV.

The chain joins TRBV5-1 to TRBJ2-3; TRBD2 matches at 7 bases. Germline loops: CDR1 SGHRS, CDR2 YFSETQ. The CDR3 totals 15 residues. Trimming took 0 bases from V and 4 from J; bases not matched to a gene: 5. The CDR3 protein is CASSLASRGADTQYF. CDR3 DNA sequence: TGCGCCAGCAGCTTGGCCTCACGGGGGGCAGATACGCAGTATTTT.

The rearrangement uses TRBV6-2 or TRBV6-3 and TRBJ2-7, with TRBD1 as a possible D gene (5 bases). The CDR3 length is 14 residues. In germline, CDR1 is MNHEY, CDR2 SVGEGT. V was shortened by 2 bases and J by 3 bases, with 11 bases between the two germline ends. The CDR3 coding sequence is TGTGCCAGCAGTTACCGGGCAGGGTTCTACGAGCAGTACTTC. Its translation is CASSYRAGFYEQYF.

The chain uses TRBV6-5 and TRBJ2-7; 9 bases map to TRBD2. J gave up 3 bases and V 6 bases, and 6 bases lay outside the gene matches. CDR3 size: 14 residues. The germline V gene encodes CDR1 MNHEY and CDR2 SVGAGI. The CDR3: CASRVSGSVYEQYF. The DNA of the CDR3 is TGTGCCAGCAGGGTTAGCGGGAGTGTCTACGAGCAGTACTTC.

This clone was seen only once. The V and J genes are TRBV5-4 and TRBJ1-2; 7 bases align to TRBD1. Germline V gene data show CDR1 as SGHNT and CDR2 as YYREEE (reference sequence). V shed 4 bases, J shed 8 bases, and the junction held 8 bases outside the gene matches. This CDR3 is 13 amino acids long. CDR3 sequence reads: CASSPETGKGYTF. The DNA for the CDR3 is TGTGCCAGCAGCCCGGAGACAGGGAAGGGCTACACCTTC.

The chain employs TRBV9 and TRBJ2-6; D unresolved. CDR1 and CDR2 (germline): SGDLS, YYNGEE. CDR3 length: 14 residues. V was shortened by 4 bases and J by 4 bases, with 9 bases between the two germline ends. As DNA, the CDR3 is TGTGCCAGCAGCTTTACCTACGGGGCCAACGTCCTGACTTTC. Translating it yields CASSFTYGANVLTF.

The J gene is TRBJ1-3, the V gene TRBV28, with a possible D match to TRBD1 (5 bases). CDR3 length: 15 residues. Between the trimmed V and J ends, which lost 1 base and 3 bases, there was a span of 10 bases. Germline CDR1 is MDHEN and CDR2 is SYDVKM. Here the CDR3 DNA reads TGTGCCAGCAGTTTATTCCCCCAGGGTGGAAACACCATATATTTT. Its protein product is CASSLFPQGGNTIYF.

The chain carries TRBV9 and TRBJ2-3; D is unclear. V was trimmed by 2 bases and J by 2 bases, leaving 15 bases between them. Germline CDR1 reads SGDLS; CDR2 reads YYNGEE. This CDR3 spans 16 amino acids. CDR3 residues: CASSVRDGTFTDTQYF. The DNA for the CDR3 is TGTGCCAGCAGCGTTCGTGATGGCACCTTCACAGATACGCAGTATTTT.

The V call is TRBV19, the J call TRBJ1-2; 7 nucleotides agree with TRBD1. The CDR3 runs 15 residues. Trimming took 10 bases from V and 4 from J; bases not matched to a gene: 15. The germline V gene encodes CDR1 LNHDA and CDR2 SQIVND (reference sequence). DNA for the CDR3: TGTGCCACCCGCCTCGGGGCAGGGGGACTCTATGGCTACACCTTC. Translating it yields CATRLGAGGLYGYTF.

In this sample, this clone turned up a few times. V and J are TRBV15 and TRBJ2-5; 7 nucleotides align to TRBD2. CDR1 and CDR2 (germline): LNHNV, YYDKDF (reference sequence). The CDR3 runs to 14 residues. With V trimmed by 5 bases and J by 5 bases, 8 bases remained unmatched. In DNA form, the CDR3 reads TGTGCCACCAGCGGAGGACTAGAGGCCGAGACCCAGTACTTC. The encoded protein is CATSGGLEAETQYF. Using reference TRBV15 and TRBJ2-5 for the parts outside the CDR3, the full variable domain is DAMVIQNPRYQVTQFGKPVTLSCSQTLNHNVMYWYQQKSSQAPKLLFHYYDKDFNNEADTPDNFQSRRPNTSFCFLDIRSPGLGDTAMYLCATSGGLEAETQYFGPGTRLLVL.

The chain joins TRBV5-1 to TRBJ1-1, with D perhaps TRBD1 (5 bases). The germline CDR1 and CDR2 sequences are SGHRS and YFSETQ. This CDR3 spans 13 amino acids. Trimming took 5 bases from V and 10 from J, leaving 18 bases between them. The CDR3 DNA follows: TGCGCCAGCAGTTACCCAAGGGGCAGGGCAGCTTTCTTT. Translated: CASSYPRGRAAFF. The complete variable domain, with remaining parts taken from reference TRBV5-1 and TRBJ1-1, reads KAGVTQTPRYLIKTRGQQVTLSCSPISGHRSVSWYQQTPGQGLQFLFEYFSETQRNKGNFPGRFSGRQFSNSRSEMNVSTLELGDSALYLCASSYPRGRAAFFGQGTRLTVV.

The V gene is TRBV6-5, the J gene TRBJ2-3; D gene ambiguous. The CDR3 covers 13 residues. The V end was cut by 6 bases, the J end by 2 bases, with 9 bases between. The germline CDR1 and CDR2 sequences are MNHEY and SVGAGI. CDR3 amino acids: CASRVQNTDTQYF. CDR3 bases: TGTGCCAGCAGGGTACAGAACACAGATACGCAGTATTTT.

The chain combines TRBV6-2 or TRBV6-3 with TRBJ1-5; 9 bases match TRBD1. The V segment lost 1 base and the J segment 0 bases; nucleotides outside the gene matches: 7. CDR1 and CDR2 from the germline V gene are MNHEY and SVGEGT. The CDR3 runs to 18 residues. The CDR3 spells CASSYLGQGGYSNQPQHF. The CDR3, as DNA: TGTGCCAGCAGTTACTTGGGACAGGGTGGGTATAGCAATCAGCCCCAGCATTTT.

This clone was detected a few times. This rearrangement joins TRBV19 to TRBJ2-7; tentative D call: TRBD1 (5 bases). Germline V lookup: CDR1 LNHDA, CDR2 SQIVND (reference sequence). The V and J ends lost 5 bases and 3 bases respectively, with 11 bases between them. This CDR3 comprises 13 residues. Here the CDR3 reads CASSPGKYYEQYF. CDR3 nucleotide sequence: TGTGCCAGTAGTCCAGGGAAATACTACGAGCAGTACTTC.

The rearrangement joins TRBV27 to TRBJ2-4; a possible D gene is TRBD2 (5 bases). The CDR3 runs 13 residues. Looked up from germline, CDR1 is MNHEY and CDR2 is SMNVEV (reference sequence). Trimming pared 4 bases from V and 7 bases from J, leaving 11 bases between. The CDR3 bases are TGTGCCAGCAGTTCGGGGATTCTGAACATTCAGTACTTC. Translation: CASSSGILNIQYF.

There are a few counts of this clone. CDR3 DNA sequence: TGTGCCAGCCAAACACCTCAAGCGGGGCCCGCCACCGGGGAGCTGTTTTTT. Translating it yields CASQTPQAGPATGELFF. The chain uses TRBV2 and TRBJ2-2, with 7 bases matching TRBD2. After removal of 8 bases from V and 4 bases from J, the junction contained 16 bases not matched to a gene. Germline CDR1 and CDR2: SNHLY and FYNNEI. This CDR3 region has 17 residues.

This clone was counted once. The V call is TRBV24-1, the J call TRBJ1-3; tentative D call: TRBD1 (6 bases). This CDR3 contains 16 residues. The V gene's germline CDR1 is KGHDR and CDR2 SFDVKD. V was trimmed by 6 bases and J by 0 bases, leaving 14 bases between them. CDR3 DNA: TGTGCCACCAGTAAAAAGGGGGGGCACTCTGGAAACACCATATATTTT. Protein sequence: CATSKKGGHSGNTIYF.

Comments on this clone: Other DNA variants within this sample encode the same CDR3. The chain employs TRBV28 and TRBJ1-2; D remains ambiguous. Per germline, CDR1 MDHEN and CDR2 SYDVKM. The ends were cut back, 5 bases at V and 8 bases at J, with 12 bases in the middle. This CDR3 contains 12 residues. CDR3 residues: CASSPPGYGYTF. As DNA, the CDR3 is TGTGCCAGCAGTCCCCCGGGGTACGGCTACACCTTC.

The chain carries TRBV5-1 and TRBJ1-2; D unclear. The germline gives CDR1 SGHRS, CDR2 YFSETQ. Trimming stripped 0 bases from V and 8 bases from J, with 11 bases between. The CDR3 consists of 13 residues. The CDR3 here is CASSLGRGLGYTF. In DNA, the CDR3 is TGCGCCAGCAGCTTGGGACGGGGTTTGGGCTACACCTTC.

V and J are TRBV11-1 and TRBJ1-6; D remains unclear. There are 13 residues in the CDR3. The germline V gene encodes CDR1 SGHAT and CDR2 FQDESV (reference sequence). V lost 7 bases and J 9 bases, leaving 13 bases between the germline ends. The CDR3 bases are TGTGCCAGCAAGCTAGGTGGCATTTCACCCCTCCACTTT. It yields the protein CASKLGGISPLHF.

CDR3 nucleotides: TGTGCCAGCACCTCAAATGGGGAGGGGGGCTTTGCTAACTATGGCTACACCTTC. Encoded protein: CASTSNGEGGFANYGYTF. This rearrangement joins TRBV5-5 to TRBJ1-2, with a weak D call TRBD1 (6 bases). CDR1 SGHKS and CDR2 YYEKEE come from the germline V gene (reference sequence). With 6 bases removed from V and 0 bases from J, the gap between germline ends came to 24 bases. This CDR3 contains 18 residues.

The chain joins TRBV30 to TRBJ2-1, with TRBD2 matching 7 bases. There are 13 residues in the CDR3. CDR1 and CDR2 (germline): GTSNPN, SVGIG (reference sequence). Trimming removed 8 bases from V and 7 bases from J; junction bases left unmatched: 11. Here the CDR3 DNA reads TGTGCCGCCCGGAACGGGAGGAGAAATGAGCAGTTCTTC. Translation gives CAARNGRRNEQFF.

The gene calls are TRBV18 and TRBJ2-5; the match to TRBD2 covers 9 bases. J gave up 4 bases and V 4 bases, and 7 bases lay outside the gene matches. Germline CDR1 and CDR2: KGHSH and LQKENI. CDR3 length equals 15 residues. CDR3 amino acids: CASSQYSGRSETQYF. CDR3 bases: TGTGCCAGCTCACAATACAGCGGGAGGTCAGAGACCCAGTACTTC.

The chain recombines TRBV19 with TRBJ1-1; D possibly corresponds to TRBD1 (5 bases). Trimming stripped 7 bases from V and 6 bases from J, with 15 bases between. CDR3 length: 13 residues. Germline values: CDR1 LNHDA, CDR2 SQIVND (reference sequence). CDR3 nucleotides: TGTGCCAGTAACAACAGACAGTTGGCTGAAGCTTTCTTT. This codes for CASNNRQLAEAFF.

The table lists this clone with a few counts. The chain has TRBV19 and TRBJ1-5; D is unresolved. The CDR3 runs to 14 residues. V lost 7 bases, J lost 5 bases, and 15 bases lay in between. The germline CDR1 and CDR2 sequences are LNHDA and SQIVND (reference sequence). The CDR3 nucleotides are TGTGCCAGTAAGATGGAGTTTGGGTATCAGCCCCAGCATTTT. This sequence encodes CASKMEFGYQPQHF.